The clone carrying this T cell receptor beta chain was counted a few times. The antigen remains undetermined. The data derive from a study of response to subunit inactivated influenza vaccine. Points from the study as a whole: Authors proposed each seasonal influenza vaccination draws in few new T cells.

From the RT-PCR reads, TCRdb called clonotypes with MiXCR, one entry per CDR3 protein. The sample holds about 700,000 distinct CDR3 sequences, approximately 15% seen once. The CDR3 has 19 amino acids. V lost 0 bases, J lost 3 bases, and 20 bases lay in between. The germline gives CDR1 LGHNA, CDR2 YNFKEQ. The specimen was PBMCs from blood, collected less than 15 days before vaccination. V gene TRBV4-2 combines with J gene TRBJ2-2; possibly TRBD1 for D (5 bases). This receptor was taken from a man between 50 and 59 years old who received an inactivated influenza vaccine. The CDR3 sequence is CASSQDLFGRVGDTGELFF. The CDR3 DNA sequence: TGTGCCAGCAGCCAAGATCTTTTCGGCAGGGTCGGCGACACCGGGGAGCTGTTTTTT.